Below are 12 T cell receptor beta chains sequenced from a single sample in a study of blood T cell repertoires in COVID-19. TCRdb's copy holds only in-frame clones and misses some; the assay was immunoSEQ multiplex PCR. Here the sample spans 380,000 or so clones, 70% to 90% being singletons. Sequenced input: PBMCs or T cells enriched from blood (not recorded which). The receptor source for this set is a woman aged 40 to 50 with acute COVID-19.

This sequence joins TRBV11-2 and TRBJ2-1, with TRBD1 matching over 9 bases. The CDR3 sequence is 15 residues long. J was trimmed by 3 bases and V by 5 bases; bases with no gene match: 5. Per germline, CDR1 SGHAT and CDR2 FQNNGV. CDR3 nucleotide sequence: TGTGCCAGCAGCGGGCCGGGACAGGGCTACAATGAGCAGTTCTTC. Amino acid sequence: CASSGPGQGYNEQFF.

The rearrangement links TRBV21-1 to TRBJ2-7; the DNA was not used to check the table's D call, TRBD1. TRBV21-1 is termed a pseudogene. This CDR3 has 15 amino acids. The CDR3 region has the DNA TGTGCCAGCAGCAAAGAGACAGGGGGTGGGGACGAGCAGTACTTC. This translates into CASSKETGGGDEQYF.

This clone was counted once. This rearrangement joins TRBV18 to TRBJ2-7; possibly TRBD2 for D (6 bases). The V gene's germline CDR1 is KGHSH and CDR2 LQKENI. CDR3 size: 16 residues. V dropped 0 bases and J dropped 5 bases, with 17 bases sitting between them. CDR3 DNA sequence: TGTGCCAGCTCACCACCACGACTAGGACGATTCGACGAGCAGTACTTC. This codes for CASSPPRLGRFDEQYF.

V usage is TRBV10-3 and J usage is TRBJ1-2, with TRBD1 matching over 9 bases. This CDR3 is built from 13 residues. The V and J ends lost 6 bases and 9 bases, in that order; junction bases with no gene match: 8. CDR1 is ENHRY, CDR2 SYGVKD, per germline. CDR3 nucleotides: TGTGCCATCAGCGAAAGGGGACAGGGTAGCTACACCTTC. Translated, it gives CAISERGQGSYTF.

This chain connects TRBV9 to TRBJ1-2, with a possible D match to TRBD1 (6 bases). CDR1 SGDLS and CDR2 YYNGEE come from the germline V gene. The CDR3 has 14 amino acids. V was trimmed by 3 bases and J by 4 bases, leaving 13 bases between them. CDR3 coding DNA: TGTGCCAGCAGCGCCCAGACAGGTCCCTATGGCTACACCTTC. Protein product: CASSAQTGPYGYTF.

The rearrangement links TRBV5-1 to TRBJ1-1; D is perhaps TRBD1 (6 bases). The CDR3 extends over 14 amino acids. Trimming stripped 5 bases from V and 1 base from J, with 12 bases between. From germline, CDR1 is SGHRS and CDR2 YFSETQ. The CDR3 spells CASRAGTRNTEAFF. The CDR3 nucleotides are TGCGCCAGCAGGGCCGGGACAAGGAACACTGAAGCTTTCTTT.

The J gene is TRBJ1-5, the V gene TRBV5-1; D is undetermined. The CDR3 is 13 residues long. From germline, CDR1 is SGHRS and CDR2 YFSETQ. V lost 5 bases and J 2 bases, leaving 8 bases between the germline ends. CDR3 residues: CASSPTGNQPQHF. The CDR3, as DNA: TGCGCCAGCAGTCCTACGGGCAATCAGCCCCAGCATTTT. Together with reference TRBV5-1 and TRBJ1-5, the CDR3 gives the full variable domain: KAGVTQTPRYLIKTRGQQVTLSCSPISGHRSVSWYQQTPGQGLQFLFEYFSETQRNKGNFPGRFSGRQFSNSRSEMNVSTLELGDSALYLCASSPTGNQPQHFGDGTRLSIL.

The rearrangement uses TRBV2 and TRBJ1-4; 7 nucleotides match TRBD1. The junction had 5 bases not matched to a gene; V was cut back by 4 bases and J by 0 bases. CDR3 length: 16 residues. The germline gives CDR1 SNHLY, CDR2 FYNNEI. CDR3: CASSGQGPATNEKLFF. The CDR3 nucleotides are TGTGCCAGCAGTGGACAGGGACCCGCAACTAATGAAAAACTGTTTTTT.

This chain links TRBV3-1 (or the pseudogene TRBV3-2) with TRBJ1-2; D call uncertain. V was cut by 4 bases and J by 8 bases, with 8 bases left in between. This CDR3 is built from 11 residues. CDR1 and CDR2 (germline): LGHDT, YNNKEL (reference sequence). The chain's CDR3 is CASSLLRGYTF. CDR3 sequence (DNA): TGTGCCAGCAGCCTGTTGCGGGGCTACACCTTC.

In nucleotides, the CDR3 is TGTGCCAGCAGCTCTACGATACTAGCGCAAGAGACCCAGTACTTC. It translates to CASSSTILAQETQYF. The V and J genes are TRBV7-6 and TRBJ2-5, with TRBD2 matching 7 bases. The CDR3 is made up of 15 amino acids. Germline CDR1 is SGHVS and CDR2 is FNYEAQ. With V trimmed by 4 bases and J by 2 bases, 7 bases remained unmatched.

In nucleotides, the CDR3 is TGTGCCAGCAGCTTAGCCAGGATTGGACAGGGGGGCGAGCAGTACTTC. Its protein is CASSLARIGQGGEQYF. The chain employs TRBV7-6 and TRBJ2-7, with TRBD1 matching 10 bases. With V trimmed by 0 bases and J by 6 bases, 8 bases remained unmatched. The CDR3 is made up of 16 amino acids. Germline CDR1 reads SGHVS; CDR2 reads FNYEAQ.

V gene TRBV11-2 combines with J gene TRBJ2-5; 8 positions agree with TRBD2. In germline, CDR1 is SGHAT, CDR2 FQNNGV. The CDR3 extends over 13 amino acids. After removal of 3 bases from V and 5 bases from J, the junction contained 2 bases not matched to a gene. The CDR3 DNA follows: TGTGCCAGCAGCTTCGGCGGGGGGGAGACCCAGTACTTC. It is translated as CASSFGGGETQYF.